This TCR beta chain was recorded in a study of T cells after yellow fever vaccination. Germline V CDR1 and CDR2: MDHEN, SYDVKM. There are 12 residues in the CDR3. The germline V and J ends were trimmed by 5 bases and 7 bases, with 11 bases remaining between them. Each CDR3 protein is one row after TCRdb ran MiXCR on the 5' RACE reads. The sample consists of 400,000 or so distinct CDR3 sequences, around a sixth of them appearing once. The genes are TRBV28 and TRBJ2-5; no firm D call. The clonotype comes from a man younger than 35 who received the YFV17D yellow fever vaccine. Sequences were derived from PBMCs, sampled before the yellow fever booster vaccination. The CDR3 DNA sequence: TGTGCCAGCAGTCCGCGTTTTGCGACCCAGTACTTC. Translating gives CASSPRFATQYF.